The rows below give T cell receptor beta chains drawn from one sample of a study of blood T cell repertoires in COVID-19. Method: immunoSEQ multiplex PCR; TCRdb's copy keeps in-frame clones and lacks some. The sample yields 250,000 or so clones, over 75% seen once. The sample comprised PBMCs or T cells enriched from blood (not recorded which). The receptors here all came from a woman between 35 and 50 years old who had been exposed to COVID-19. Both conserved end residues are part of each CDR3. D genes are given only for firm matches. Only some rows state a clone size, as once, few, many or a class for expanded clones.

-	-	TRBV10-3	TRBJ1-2	TGTGCCATAAAGAAGACAGAGACTGGGTATGGCTACACCTTC	CAIKKTETGYGYTF
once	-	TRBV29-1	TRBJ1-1	TGCAGCGTTGAATCGAGTGGCACTGAAGCTTTCTTT	CSVESSGTEAFF
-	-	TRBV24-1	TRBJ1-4	TGTGCCACCAGTGATGCCTCGGGACAACTGGGGCGACTGTTTTTT	CATSDASGQLGRLFF
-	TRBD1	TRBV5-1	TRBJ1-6	TGTGCCAGCAGCCCTGACAGGGACCCTAATTCACCCCTCCACTTT	CASSPDRDPNSPLHF
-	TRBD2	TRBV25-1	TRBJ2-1	TGTGCCAGCAGTGATAACGCGGGAGGGTTTCGTAGCAATGAGCAGTTCTTC	CASSDNAGGFRSNEQFF
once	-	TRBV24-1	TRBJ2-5	TGTGCCACCAGTGAGGCGGGGCCTGTAGAGACCCAGTACTTC	CATSEAGPVETQYF
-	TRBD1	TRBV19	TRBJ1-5	TGTGCCAGTAGTACGCGGACAGGGGGGGACGAGCAGCCCCAGCATTTT	CASSTRTGGDEQPQHF
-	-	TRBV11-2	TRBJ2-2	TGTGCCAGCAGCCTTACCGGGGAGCTGTTTTTT	CASSLTGELFF
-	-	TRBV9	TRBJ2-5	TGTGCCAGCAGCGTAGTGATCTCGGGGACCCAGTACTTC	CASSVVISGTQYF
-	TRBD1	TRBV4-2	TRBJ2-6	TGTGCCAGCAGCCAAGAGGACAGGGCAACCTCTGGGGCCAACGTCCTGACTTTC	CASSQEDRATSGANVLTF
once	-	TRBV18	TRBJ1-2	TGTGCCAGCTCACCAGTAGATCCTAACTATGGCTACACCTTC	CASSPVDPNYGYTF
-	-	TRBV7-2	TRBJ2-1	TGTGCCAGCAGCTTAGGTACCGGGAATGAGCAGTTCTTC	CASSLGTGNEQFF
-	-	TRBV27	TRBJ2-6	TGTGCCAGCAGTTTTGGGCGCTCTGGGGCCAACGTCCTGACTTTC	CASSFGRSGANVLTF
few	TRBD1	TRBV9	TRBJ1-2	TGTGCCAGCAGCGGTTACAGGGGAAGAGCTGGCTACACCTTC	CASSGYRGRAGYTF
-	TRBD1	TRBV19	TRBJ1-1	TGTGCCAGTACCAATACCCCATCGGGACAGGGGAAAACTGAAGCTTTCTTT	CASTNTPSGQGKTEAFF
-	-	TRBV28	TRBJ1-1	TGTGCCAGCAGTCCAGGCGGACAGCCTGAAGCTTTCTTT	CASSPGGQPEAFF
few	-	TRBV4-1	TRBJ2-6	TGCGCCAGCAGCCAAGGGTCAGTATCTGGGGCCAACGTCCTGACTTTC	CASSQGSVSGANVLTF
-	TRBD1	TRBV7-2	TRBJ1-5	TGTGCCAGCAGCGCCCGACAGGGGGCCTATCAGCCCCAGCATTTT	CASSARQGAYQPQHF
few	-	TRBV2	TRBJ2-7	TGTGCCAACTCGCTGACGGGTTTCACCTACGAGCAGTACTTC	CANSLTGFTYEQYF
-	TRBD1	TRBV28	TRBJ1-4	TGTGCCAGCAGTACCTCCGGGACAGGGTTTAATGAAAAACTGTTTTTT	CASSTSGTGFNEKLFF
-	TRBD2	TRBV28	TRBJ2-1	TGTGCCAGCAGTTCACCAACTAGCGGGACCTACAATGAGCAGTTCTTC	CASSSPTSGTYNEQFF
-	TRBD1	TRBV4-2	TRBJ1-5	TGTGCCAGCAGCCACTTGGGGGGCAGGGGGAACGTGGATCAGCCCCAGCATTTT	CASSHLGGRGNVDQPQHF
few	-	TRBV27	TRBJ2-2	TGTGCCAGCAGTTTTAGTGTCGGGGAGCTGTTTTTT	CASSFSVGELFF
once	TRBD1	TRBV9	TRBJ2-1	TGTGCCAGCAGCGTAGGGATGCGGGACAGGCTCTACAATGAGCAGTTCTTC	CASSVGMRDRLYNEQFF
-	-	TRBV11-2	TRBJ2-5	TGTGCCAGCAGCTTCTCAGAGACCCAGTACTTC	CASSFSETQYF